This T cell receptor beta chain was sequenced in a study of post-analysis software for immune sequencing data. Turning to this clonotype: The target antigen is unknown.

Study findings and constraints: Controls showed lower frequencies than patients for roughly five TRBV segments, and TRBV5-6, TRBV5-1 and TRBV20-1 were among these.

The V gene's germline CDR1 is SGHVS and CDR2 FQNEAQ. CDR3 size: 14 residues. V shed 7 bases and J shed 0 bases, with 10 bases lying between them. The TCR beta cDNA libraries carried unique molecular identifiers. TCRdb independently ran MiXCR on the PCR reads; one entry per CDR3 protein. The repertoire includes more than 500,000 distinct CDR3 sequences, approximately 31% of them detected once, and 4.5% to 7.5% sits in the top ten. The chain carries TRBV7-8 and TRBJ1-5; D is ambiguous. Sequencing was carried out using blood. The sequence was obtained from a girl aged 2-17 years with multiple sclerosis. The CDR3 DNA is TGTGCCAGCACCATTGTACCTAGCAATCAGCCCCAGCATTTT. This codes for CASTIVPSNQPQHF.